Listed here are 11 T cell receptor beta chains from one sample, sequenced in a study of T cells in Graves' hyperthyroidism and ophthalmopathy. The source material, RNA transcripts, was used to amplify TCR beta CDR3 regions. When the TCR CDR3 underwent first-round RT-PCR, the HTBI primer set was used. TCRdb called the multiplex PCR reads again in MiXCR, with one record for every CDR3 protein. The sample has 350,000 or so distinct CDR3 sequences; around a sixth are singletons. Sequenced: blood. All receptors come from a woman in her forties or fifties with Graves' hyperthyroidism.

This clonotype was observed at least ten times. CDR3: CASSLDLGSAEAFF. DNA of the CDR3: TGCGCCAGCAGCTTGGATCTGGGTTCGGCTGAAGCTTTCTTT. The chain carries TRBV5-1 and TRBJ1-1; D not certain. Germline assignment: CDR1 SGHRS and CDR2 YFSETQ. CDR3 length: 14 residues. V lost 0 bases to trimming and J lost 6 bases, with 12 bases between them.

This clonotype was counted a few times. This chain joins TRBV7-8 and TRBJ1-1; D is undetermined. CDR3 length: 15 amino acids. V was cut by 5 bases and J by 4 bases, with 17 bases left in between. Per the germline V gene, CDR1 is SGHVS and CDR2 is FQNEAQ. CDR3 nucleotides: TGTGCCAGCAGCGCCGTCCCTAATTTAGGCACTGAAGCTTTCTTT. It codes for CASSAVPNLGTEAFF. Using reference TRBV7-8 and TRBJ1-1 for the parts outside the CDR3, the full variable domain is GAGVSQSPRYKVAKRGQDVALRCDPISGHVSLFWYQQALGQGPEFLTYFQNEAQLDKSGLPSDRFFAERPEGSVSTLKIQRTQQEDSAVYLCASSAVPNLGTEAFFGQGTRLTVV.

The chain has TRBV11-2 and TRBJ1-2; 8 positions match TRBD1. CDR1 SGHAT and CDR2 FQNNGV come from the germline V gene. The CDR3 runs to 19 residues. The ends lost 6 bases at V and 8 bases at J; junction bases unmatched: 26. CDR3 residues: CASSHGTSANDRGKIGYTF. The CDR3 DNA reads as TGTGCCAGCAGTCACGGGACTAGCGCCAATGACAGGGGAAAGATCGGCTACACCTTC.

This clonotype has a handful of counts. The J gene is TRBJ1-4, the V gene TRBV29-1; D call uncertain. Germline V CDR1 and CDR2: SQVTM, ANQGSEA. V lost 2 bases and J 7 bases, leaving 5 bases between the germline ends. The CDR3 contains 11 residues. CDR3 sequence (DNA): TGCAGCGTTGAACGGGCTGAAAAACTGTTTTTT. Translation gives CSVERAEKLFF.

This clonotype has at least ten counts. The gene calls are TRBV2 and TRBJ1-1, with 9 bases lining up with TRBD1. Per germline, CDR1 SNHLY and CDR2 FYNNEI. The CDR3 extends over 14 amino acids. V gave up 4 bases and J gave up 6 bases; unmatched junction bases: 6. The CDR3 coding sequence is TGTGCCAGCAGTGGGGAACAGGGGGCCGCTGAAGCTTTCTTT. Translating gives CASSGEQGAAEAFF.

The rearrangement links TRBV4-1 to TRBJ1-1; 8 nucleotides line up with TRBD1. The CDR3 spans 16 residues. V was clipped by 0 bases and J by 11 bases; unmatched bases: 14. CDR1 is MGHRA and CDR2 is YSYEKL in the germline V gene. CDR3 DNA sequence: TGCGCCAGCAGCCAAGATGAGGTCAGGGGGCTGTTTGGGGCTTTCTTT. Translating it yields CASSQDEVRGLFGAFF.

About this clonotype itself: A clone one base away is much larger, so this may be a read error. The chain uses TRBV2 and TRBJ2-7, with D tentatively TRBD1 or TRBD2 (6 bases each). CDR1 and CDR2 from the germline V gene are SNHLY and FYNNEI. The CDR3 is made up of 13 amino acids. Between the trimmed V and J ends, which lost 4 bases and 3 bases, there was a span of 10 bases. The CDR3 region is CASSGGGIYEQYV. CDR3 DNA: TGTGCCAGCAGTGGAGGGGGGATCTACGAGCAGTACGTC.

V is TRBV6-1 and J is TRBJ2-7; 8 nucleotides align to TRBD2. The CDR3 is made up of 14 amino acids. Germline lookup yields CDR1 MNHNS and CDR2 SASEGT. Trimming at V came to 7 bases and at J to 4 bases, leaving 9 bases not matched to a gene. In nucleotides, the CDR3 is TGTGCCAGCACCCGAGCGGGAGTCTCGTACGAGCAGTACTTC. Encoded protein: CASTRAGVSYEQYF.

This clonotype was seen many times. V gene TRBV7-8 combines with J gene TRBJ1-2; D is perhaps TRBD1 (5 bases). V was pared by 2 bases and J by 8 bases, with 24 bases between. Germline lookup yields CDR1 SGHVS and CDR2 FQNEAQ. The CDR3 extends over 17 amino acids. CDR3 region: CASSLYGTALAREGYTF. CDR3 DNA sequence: TGTGCCAGCAGCTTATACGGGACCGCTCTAGCACGAGAAGGCTACACCTTC.

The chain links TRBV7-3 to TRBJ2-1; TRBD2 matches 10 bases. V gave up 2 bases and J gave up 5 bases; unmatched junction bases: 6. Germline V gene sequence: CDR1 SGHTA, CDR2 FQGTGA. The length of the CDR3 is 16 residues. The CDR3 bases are TGTGCCAGCAGCTTATCTAGCGGGGGCCCTAACAATGAGCAGTTCTTC. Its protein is CASSLSSGGPNNEQFF.

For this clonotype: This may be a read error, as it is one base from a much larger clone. CDR3 coding DNA: TGTGCCTGGAGTGTAGGAATGAACACTGGAGCTTTCTTT. Translation gives CAWSVGMNTGAFF. The chain combines TRBV30 with TRBJ1-1; no firm D call. Germline V lookup: CDR1 GTSNPN, CDR2 SVGIG (reference sequence). This CDR3 is built from 13 residues.